Below, 19 T cell receptor beta chains from the same sample are listed, as sequenced in a study of cytomegalovirus exposure and HLA in healthy donors. The PCR had 60 Vbeta and 13 Jbeta primers. Libraries were prepared by immunoSEQ multiplex PCR; TCRdb keeps only in-frame clonotypes and omits some of them. This table lists roughly 80,000 clones. Sequenced material: PBMCs. The source is a girl aged 5-17 years in good health and CMV-seropositive.

The CDR3 DNA follows: TGTGCCACCAGCAGAGCAGGACAGGGGCCCTACGAGCAGTACGTC. Its protein is CATSRAGQGPYEQYV. The J gene is TRBJ2-7, the V gene TRBV15, with 9 nucleotides matching TRBD1. After removal of 1 base from V and 2 bases from J, the junction contained 3 bases not matched to a gene. Germline lookup yields CDR1 LNHNV and CDR2 YYDKDF (reference sequence). The CDR3 consists of 15 residues.

In DNA form, the CDR3 reads TGTGCCACCAGCAGAGGGGGCACTTCCCATGAGCAGTTCTTC. Amino acid sequence: CATSRGGTSHEQFF. This chain connects TRBV15 to TRBJ2-1; perhaps TRBD1 as D (5 bases). Germline lookup yields CDR1 LNHNV and CDR2 YYDKDF (reference sequence). V was pared by 1 base and J by 8 bases, with 12 bases between. The length of the CDR3 is 14 residues.

V and J are TRBV14 and TRBJ1-4, with D uncertain. CDR3 size: 13 residues. Germline CDR1 SGHDN, CDR2 FVKESK. The germline V and J ends were trimmed by 4 bases and 8 bases, with 11 bases remaining between them. CDR3 amino acids: CASSRARGEKLFF. CDR3 nucleotide sequence: TGTGCCAGCAGCCGGGCGCGGGGAGAAAAACTGTTTTTT.

J is TRBJ1-6 and V is TRBV2, with D perhaps matching TRBD1 (6 bases). Per germline, CDR1 SNHLY and CDR2 FYNNEI. Trimming cost V 4 bases and J 10 bases, with 14 bases left between them. This CDR3 is built from 14 residues. The CDR3 here is CASSGYNRDSPLHF. Written as DNA, the CDR3 is TGTGCCAGCAGTGGATATAACAGGGACTCACCCCTCCACTTT.

The V and J genes are TRBV5-1 and TRBJ2-2, with D hard to call. The germline V gene encodes CDR1 SGHRS and CDR2 YFSETQ. There are 13 residues in the CDR3. Trimming took off 1 base at V and 7 bases at J, with 8 bases between the two ends. Here the CDR3 reads CASSLRVDGELFF. The DNA of the CDR3 is TGCGCCAGCAGCTTGCGGGTCGACGGGGAGCTGTTTTTT.

This chain uses TRBV18 with TRBJ2-5; D uncertain. V dropped 2 bases and J dropped 5 bases, with 12 bases sitting between them. The CDR3 sequence is 14 residues long. Germline-derived CDR1 and CDR2 are KGHSH and LQKENI. This chain's CDR3 is CASSPGGKLETQYF. In DNA form, the CDR3 reads TGTGCCAGCTCACCAGGCGGTAAACTGGAGACCCAGTACTTC. Looking up the rest from reference TRBV18 and TRBJ2-5 gives the full variable domain: NAGVMQNPRHLVRRRGQEARLRCSPMKGHSHVYWYRQLPEEGLKFMVYLQKENIIDESGMPKERFSAEFPKEGPSILRIQQVVRGDSAAYFCASSPGGKLETQYFGPGTRLLVL.

The chain combines TRBV18 with TRBJ1-1; perhaps TRBD1 as D (5 bases). This CDR3 is built from 16 residues. Germline CDR1 KGHSH, CDR2 LQKENI. V was clipped by 0 bases and J by 1 base, with 12 bases between them. This CDR3 reads CASSPPLGGGNTEAFF. CDR3 DNA: TGTGCCAGCTCACCACCGCTCGGGGGAGGGAACACTGAAGCTTTCTTT.

The chain employs TRBV4-3 and TRBJ2-7, with 9 bases fitting TRBD1. The CDR3 has 16 amino acids. Germline CDR1 is LGHNA and CDR2 is YSLEER. Trimming took 0 bases from V and 3 from J; bases not matched to a gene: 6. The CDR3 DNA reads as TGCGCCAGCAGCCAAGATGAAACAGGGGGCGTCTACGAGCAGTACTTC. This gives the protein CASSQDETGGVYEQYF.

CDR3 DNA: TGTGCCAGCAGCCCAGGGGACGGCTCACCCCTCCACTTT. It yields the protein CASSPGDGSPLHF. The gene calls are TRBV7-9 and TRBJ1-6; D might be TRBD1 (6 bases). The CDR3 contains 13 residues. Between the trimmed V and J ends, which lost 5 bases and 10 bases, there was a span of 12 bases. Looked up from germline, CDR1 is SEHNR and CDR2 is FQNEAQ (reference sequence).

This rearrangement joins TRBV9 to TRBJ1-6; D not resolved. There are 16 residues in the CDR3. Germline V gene sequence: CDR1 SGDLS, CDR2 YYNGEE. The ends were cut back, 3 bases at V and 1 base at J, with 11 bases in the middle. The CDR3 region has the DNA TGTGCCAGCAGCGATTCGGCCGGGTCCTATAATTCACCCCTCCACTTT. Translated: CASSDSAGSYNSPLHF.

This chain connects TRBV6-4 to TRBJ1-1; TRBD1 aligns across 8 bases. This CDR3 is built from 13 residues. Germline assignment: CDR1 MRHNA and CDR2 SNTAGT. The V gene end was trimmed by 2 bases and the J gene end by 8 bases; junction bases not matched to a gene: 4. CDR3 coding DNA: TGTGCCAGCAGTGACACTGGGACAGGAGAAGCTTTCTTT. Translating gives CASSDTGTGEAFF.

This chain uses TRBV4-3 with TRBJ2-5; 7 bases are a match to TRBD1. The end of the DNA fits TRBJ2-7 better, so the J call may be wrong. CDR3 length equals 15 residues. CDR1 is LGHNA, CDR2 YSLEER, per germline. The CDR3 loop is CASSQGRTGGDEQYF. CDR3 in DNA: TGCGCCAGCAGCCAAGGGAGGACAGGCGGCGACGAGCAGTACTTC.

The chain links TRBV29-1 to TRBJ2-2; D not certain. The germline gives CDR1 SQVTM, CDR2 ANQGSEA. V lost 4 bases to trimming and J lost 9 bases, with 9 bases between them. This CDR3 contains 11 residues. The CDR3 coding sequence is TGCAGCGTTGGTGCGGAACGGGAGCTGTTTTTT. Amino acids: CSVGAERELFF.

The rearrangement joins TRBV10-3 to TRBJ1-4; perhaps TRBD1 as D (5 bases). The V and J ends lost 0 bases and 5 bases respectively, with 16 bases between them. Germline values: CDR1 ENHRY, CDR2 SYGVKD. The CDR3 spans 17 residues. CDR3 in DNA: TGTGCCATCAGTGAGTCGCCCAAGGGGCATCGGAATGAAAAACTGTTTTTT. It is translated as CAISESPKGHRNEKLFF.

The genes are TRBV7-8 and TRBJ1-3, with no clear D. Trimming cost V 8 bases and J 7 bases, with 15 bases left between them. The CDR3 runs 13 residues. Per the germline V gene, CDR1 is SGHVS and CDR2 is FQNEAQ. The CDR3 DNA reads as TGTGCCAGCGAGGACTCCCGGGCCAACACCATATATTTT. Translation: CASEDSRANTIYF.

The CDR3 DNA follows: TGCGCCAGCAGCCAGTCTATTGGGGGCCTGAGTCGGGAGCAGTACTTC. This sequence encodes CASSQSIGGLSREQYF. This chain joins TRBV4-1 and TRBJ2-7; maybe TRBD1 (6 bases). Germline V CDR1 and CDR2: MGHRA, YSYEKL. V lost 3 bases and J lost 7, with 22 bases in between. This CDR3 is built from 16 residues.

The rearrangement joins TRBV28 to TRBJ1-2; 7 bases map to TRBD1. Germline-derived CDR1 and CDR2 are MDHEN and SYDVKM. V trimming: 3 bases; J trimming: 6 bases; junction bases outside the gene matches: 13. The CDR3 loop spans 16 amino acids. CDR3 DNA sequence: TGTGCCAGCAGTTTTAAAATGGGACAGCTACTAAATGGCTACACCTTC. Translated, it gives CASSFKMGQLLNGYTF.

The rearrangement uses TRBV7-6 and TRBJ1-6, with TRBD1 matching 11 bases. V was clipped by 5 bases and J by 10 bases; unmatched bases: 4. This CDR3 is 14 amino acids long. Germline-derived CDR1 and CDR2 are SGHVS and FNYEAQ. CDR3 sequence reads: CASSPWTGGSPLHF. The CDR3 region has the DNA TGTGCCAGCAGCCCTTGGACAGGGGGCTCACCCCTCCACTTT.

Details on this clone: A junction end diverges from the germline sequence, so it may reflect a read error. The chain has TRBV5-4 and TRBJ2-5; TRBD2 might be the D (6 bases). The V gene's germline CDR1 is SGHNT and CDR2 YYREEE (reference sequence). The CDR3 has 13 residues. CDR3 in amino acids: CASSLWGGENQYF. The CDR3 coding sequence is TGTGCCAGCAGCTTGTGGGGCGGGGAGAACCAGTACTTC.